This record concerns one TCR beta chain sequence. Its antigen target is currently unknown. No much larger clone exists at a distance of one base, and base qualities are not known. This sample stems from a study of blood T cell dynamics during melanoma immunotherapy (dated by TCRdb to 2019 to 2021). Some background on the complete study: The patients had metastatic melanoma and were given first-line pembrolizumab or nivolumab plus ipilimumab as standard of care in the United Kingdom. To identify early correlates of response, the study profiled peripheral T cell receptor repertoires in patients with metastatic melanoma before and after one cycle of checkpoint inhibitor therapy. The training cohort consisted of consecutive patients, while an additional independent group of patients from the same centre was pooled to form an external validation set. Study-wide conclusions, independent of this receptor: The relatively small sample size was acknowledged as potentially limiting generalization of the results. A bifurcated reorganization of the PBMC repertoire at W3, with increased clonality or increased diversity, was observed in patients who later achieved disease control, unlike in progressors. Whether the T cell clones behind the repertoire changes were melanoma-specific or instead reflected general immune activation was something the study could not determine.

The CDR3 contains 16 residues, cysteine and phenylalanine counted. Only the CDR3 DNA is retained, 48 bases long and in frame from the first base. Unmatched junction bases come to 5, with V trimmed by 6 bases and J by 0 bases. In the germline V gene (reference sequence), CDR1 corresponds to LNHDA and CDR2 to SQIVND. The label giving this sample's time point can be read as: week 3, after first cycle of checkpoint inhibitor. Blood samples were collected before treatment (T0) and at week 3 (W3), after the first cycle of checkpoint blockade. Except for a couple of patients with rapid clinical progression, response was assessed 12 weeks after the first infusion by RECIST 1.1; disease control meant complete response, partial response or stable disease. Patients were not eligible if they had prior systemic cancer treatment, concomitant immunosuppressant therapy or synchronous other active malignancies. Both bulk PBMC and plasma cell-free DNA were sequenced for TCR beta so that circulating cells and T cell turnover could be tracked. Lymphoprep and SepMate tubes were used to isolate PBMC from blood, and red cell lysis was then performed. QIAamp DNA Blood Mini kits were used to extract DNA from both PBMC and sorted T cell subsets.

Every bulk PBMC sample had a fixed 350 ng of DNA loaded. Following the manufacturer instructions, the immunoSEQ TCRb Assay kit was used to amplify TCR beta CDR3 sequences from genomic DNA. The KAPA Library Quantification Kit for Illumina platforms was used to quantify pooled libraries by qPCR. Pooled libraries were sequenced on an Illumina NextSeq 500, clustered at roughly 0.55-1.1 pM. As for how the authors treated the data: TCR data were analyzed using immunoSEQ ANALYZER and the R LymphoSeq package. A rearrangement efficiency score was calculated as productive divided by the sum of productive and non-productive CDR3 sequences. Within each patient, timepoints were compared pairwise for clonality, measured with the Gini coefficient, and for diversity, measured with the Renyi index at alpha=1. In LymphoSeq, clonal relatedness was computed with an edit distance of 3 and repertoire similarity was computed with the Bhattacharyya coefficient. To classify response, a linear discriminant analysis based on week-3 changes in clonality and diversity was built with the R MASS and caret packages. TCRdb holds this immuneACCESS table with in-frame rearrangements only. Some clones are missing; in checked studies, unresolved V genes explain under half, and the rest has no known cause. V and J calls and clone size are copied from that table; D and trimming were computed from the DNA. The sample table contains 11,000 or so clones; only one count was recorded for less than 90% of them. The ten largest clones represent more than 15% of the sample.

The rearrangement joined TRBV19 to TRBJ1-5; 10 bases in between match TRBD1. The sequence derives from a human donor with melanoma. The sequencing here drew on blood, taken from a patient treated with checkpoint blockade. The DNA sequence is given as TGTGCCAGTAGCACCGGGACAGGGGATAGCAATCAGCCCCAGCATTTT. Protein translation: CASSTGTGDSNQPQHF.